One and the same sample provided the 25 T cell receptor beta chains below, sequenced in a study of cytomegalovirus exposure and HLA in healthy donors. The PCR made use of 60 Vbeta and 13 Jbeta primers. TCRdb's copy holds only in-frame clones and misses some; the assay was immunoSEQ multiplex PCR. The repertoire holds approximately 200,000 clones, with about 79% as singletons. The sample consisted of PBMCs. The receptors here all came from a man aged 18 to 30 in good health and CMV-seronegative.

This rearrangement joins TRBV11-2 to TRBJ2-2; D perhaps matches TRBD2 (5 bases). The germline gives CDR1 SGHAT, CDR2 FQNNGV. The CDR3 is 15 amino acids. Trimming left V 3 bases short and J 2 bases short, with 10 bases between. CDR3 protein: CASSFYGLNTGELFF. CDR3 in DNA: TGTGCCAGCAGCTTTTACGGACTCAACACCGGGGAGCTGTTTTTT.

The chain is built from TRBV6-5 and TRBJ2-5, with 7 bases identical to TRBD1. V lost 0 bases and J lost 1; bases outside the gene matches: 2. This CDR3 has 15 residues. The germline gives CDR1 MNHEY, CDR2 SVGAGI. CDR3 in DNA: TGTGCCAGCAGTTACTCACAGGGGCCCCAAGAGACCCAGTACTTC. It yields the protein CASSYSQGPQETQYF.

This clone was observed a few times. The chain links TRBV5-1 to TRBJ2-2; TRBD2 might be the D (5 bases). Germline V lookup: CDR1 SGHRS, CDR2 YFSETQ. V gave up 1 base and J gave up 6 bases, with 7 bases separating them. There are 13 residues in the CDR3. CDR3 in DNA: TGCGCCAGCAGCTTGCCGGAGGCCGGGGAGCTGTTTTTT. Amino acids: CASSLPEAGELFF.

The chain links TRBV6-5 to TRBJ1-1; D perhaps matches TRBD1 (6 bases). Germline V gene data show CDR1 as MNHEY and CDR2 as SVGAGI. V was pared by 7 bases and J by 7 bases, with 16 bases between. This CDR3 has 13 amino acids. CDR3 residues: CASNGGGWNEAFF. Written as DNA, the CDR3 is TGTGCCAGCAATGGGGGGGGCTGGAATGAAGCTTTCTTT.

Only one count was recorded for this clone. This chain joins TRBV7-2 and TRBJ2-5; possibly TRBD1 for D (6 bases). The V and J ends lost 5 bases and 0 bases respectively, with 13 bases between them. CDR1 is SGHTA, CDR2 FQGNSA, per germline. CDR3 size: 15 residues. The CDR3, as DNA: TGTGCCAGCAGCCCCGGGACACTGTACCAAGAGACCCAGTACTTC. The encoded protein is CASSPGTLYQETQYF.

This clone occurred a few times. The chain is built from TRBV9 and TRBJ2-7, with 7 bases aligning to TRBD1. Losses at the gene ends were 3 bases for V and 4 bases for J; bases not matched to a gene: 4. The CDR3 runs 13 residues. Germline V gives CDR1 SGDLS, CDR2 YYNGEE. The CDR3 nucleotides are TGTGCCAGCAGCGGGACAGGCGCTTACGAGCAGTACTTC. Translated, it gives CASSGTGAYEQYF.

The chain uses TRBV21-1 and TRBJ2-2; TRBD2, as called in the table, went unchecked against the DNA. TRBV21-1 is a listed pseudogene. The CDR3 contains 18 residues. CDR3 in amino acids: CASSNRSPSRGNTGELFF. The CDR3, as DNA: TGTGCCAGCAGCAACCGGTCCCCCTCCCGGGGAAACACCGGGGAGCTGTTTTTT.

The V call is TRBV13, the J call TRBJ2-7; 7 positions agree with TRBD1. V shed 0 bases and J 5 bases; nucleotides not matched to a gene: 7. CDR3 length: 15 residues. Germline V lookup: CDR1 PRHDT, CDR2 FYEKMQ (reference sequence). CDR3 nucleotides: TGTGCCAGCAGCTTAGGGGATAACAGGGGCGACGAGCAGTACTTC. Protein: CASSLGDNRGDEQYF.

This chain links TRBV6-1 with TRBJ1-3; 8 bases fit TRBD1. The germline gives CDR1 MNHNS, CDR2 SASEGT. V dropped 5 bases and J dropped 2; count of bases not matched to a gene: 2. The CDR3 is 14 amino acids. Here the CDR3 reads CASSWTGTGNTIYF. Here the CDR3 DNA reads TGTGCCAGCAGTTGGACAGGGACTGGAAACACCATATATTTT.

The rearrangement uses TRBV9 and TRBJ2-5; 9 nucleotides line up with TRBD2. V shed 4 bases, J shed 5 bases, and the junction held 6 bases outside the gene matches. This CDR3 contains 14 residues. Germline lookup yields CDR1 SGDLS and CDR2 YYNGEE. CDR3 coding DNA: TGTGCCAGCAGCTTGTCCGGGACTAGCGAGACCCAGTACTTC. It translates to CASSLSGTSETQYF.

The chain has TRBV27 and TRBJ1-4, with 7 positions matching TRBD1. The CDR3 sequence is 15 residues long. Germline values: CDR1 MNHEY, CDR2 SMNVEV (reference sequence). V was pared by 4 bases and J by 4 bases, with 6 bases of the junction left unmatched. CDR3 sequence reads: CASSSFRDSNEKLFF. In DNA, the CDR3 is TGTGCCAGCAGTTCATTCCGGGACAGTAATGAAAAACTGTTTTTT.

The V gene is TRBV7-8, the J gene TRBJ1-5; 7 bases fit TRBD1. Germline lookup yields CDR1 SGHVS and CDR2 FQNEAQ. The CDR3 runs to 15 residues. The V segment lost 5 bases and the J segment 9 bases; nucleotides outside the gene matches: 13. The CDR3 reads CASSPTDRAFGPQHF. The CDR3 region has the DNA TGTGCCAGCAGCCCCACTGACAGGGCGTTCGGGCCCCAGCATTTT.

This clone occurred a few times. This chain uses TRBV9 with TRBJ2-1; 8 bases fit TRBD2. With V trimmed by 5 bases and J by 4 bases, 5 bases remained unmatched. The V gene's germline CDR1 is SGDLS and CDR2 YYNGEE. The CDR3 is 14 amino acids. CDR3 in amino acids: CASRPSGGYNEQFF. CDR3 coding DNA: TGTGCCAGCAGGCCCTCGGGGGGGTACAATGAGCAGTTCTTC.

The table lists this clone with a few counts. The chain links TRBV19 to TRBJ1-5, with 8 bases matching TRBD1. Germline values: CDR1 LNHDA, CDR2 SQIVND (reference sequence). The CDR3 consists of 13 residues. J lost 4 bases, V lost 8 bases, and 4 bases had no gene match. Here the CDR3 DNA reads TGTGCCAGTCGGACAGGGATGAATCAGCCCCAGCATTTT. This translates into CASRTGMNQPQHF.

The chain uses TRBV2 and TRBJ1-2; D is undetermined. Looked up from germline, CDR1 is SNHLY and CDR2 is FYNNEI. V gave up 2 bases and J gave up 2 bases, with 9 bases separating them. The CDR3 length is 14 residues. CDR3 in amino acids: CASSENSLNYGYTF. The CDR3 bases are TGTGCCAGCAGTGAAAACAGCTTAAACTATGGCTACACCTTC.

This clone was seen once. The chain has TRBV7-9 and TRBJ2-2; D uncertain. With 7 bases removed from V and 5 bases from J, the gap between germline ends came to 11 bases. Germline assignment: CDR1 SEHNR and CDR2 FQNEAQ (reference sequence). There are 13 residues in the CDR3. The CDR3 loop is CASTFSRTGELFF. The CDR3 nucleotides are TGTGCCAGCACCTTCTCTCGTACCGGGGAGCTGTTTTTT.

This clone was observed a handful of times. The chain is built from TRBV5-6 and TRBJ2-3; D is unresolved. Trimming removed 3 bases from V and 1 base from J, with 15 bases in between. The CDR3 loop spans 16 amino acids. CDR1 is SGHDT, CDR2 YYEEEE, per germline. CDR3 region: CASSYDIVGGTDTQYF. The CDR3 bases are TGTGCCAGCAGCTATGACATAGTCGGCGGCACAGATACGCAGTATTTT.

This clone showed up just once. The CDR3: CASSSGTGGTGAGAFF. The CDR3 DNA sequence: TGTGCCAGCAGCTCCGGGACAGGGGGAACTGGGGCGGGGGCTTTCTTT. The rearrangement links TRBV11-2 to TRBJ1-1; 11 bases are a match to TRBD1. The CDR3 extends over 16 amino acids. With 4 bases clipped from V and 11 bases from J, the junction kept 15 bases outside the gene matches. In germline, CDR1 is SGHAT, CDR2 FQNNGV.

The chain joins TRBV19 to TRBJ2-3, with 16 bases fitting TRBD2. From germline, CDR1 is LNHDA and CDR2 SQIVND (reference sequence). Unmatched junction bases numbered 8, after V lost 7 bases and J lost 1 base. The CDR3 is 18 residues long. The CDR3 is CASIPGLAGGPRTDTQYF. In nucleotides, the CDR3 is TGTGCCAGTATCCCGGGACTAGCGGGAGGGCCACGCACAGATACGCAGTATTTT.

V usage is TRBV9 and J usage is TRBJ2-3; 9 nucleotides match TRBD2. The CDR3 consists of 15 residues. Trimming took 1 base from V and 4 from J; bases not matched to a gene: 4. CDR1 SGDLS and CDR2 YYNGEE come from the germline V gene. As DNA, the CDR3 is TGTGCCAGCAGCGTACGACTAGCGGCGGCAGATACGCAGTATTTT. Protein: CASSVRLAAADTQYF.

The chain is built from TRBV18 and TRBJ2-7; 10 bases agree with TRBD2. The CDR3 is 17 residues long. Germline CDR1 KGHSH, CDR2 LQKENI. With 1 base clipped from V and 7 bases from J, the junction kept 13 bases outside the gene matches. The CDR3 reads CASSPLSMGLAGEEQYF. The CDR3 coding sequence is TGTGCCAGCTCACCACTTTCTATGGGGCTAGCGGGAGAGGAGCAGTACTTC.

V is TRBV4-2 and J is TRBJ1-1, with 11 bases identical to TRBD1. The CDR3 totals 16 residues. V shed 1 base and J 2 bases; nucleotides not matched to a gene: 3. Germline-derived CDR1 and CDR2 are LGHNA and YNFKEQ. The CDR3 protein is CASSQGTGGLNTEAFF. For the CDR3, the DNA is TGTGCCAGCAGCCAAGGGACAGGGGGCCTCAACACTGAAGCTTTCTTT.

The CDR3 DNA reads as TGTGCCAGCAGCCAAGCCGGACAGGGCTCAGATACGCAGTATTTT. Amino acid sequence: CASSQAGQGSDTQYF. The rearrangement links TRBV4-2 to TRBJ2-3; TRBD1 matches at 8 bases. The CDR3 is 15 amino acids. CDR1 LGHNA and CDR2 YNFKEQ come from the germline V gene. Losses at the gene ends were 1 base for V and 4 bases for J; bases not matched to a gene: 4.

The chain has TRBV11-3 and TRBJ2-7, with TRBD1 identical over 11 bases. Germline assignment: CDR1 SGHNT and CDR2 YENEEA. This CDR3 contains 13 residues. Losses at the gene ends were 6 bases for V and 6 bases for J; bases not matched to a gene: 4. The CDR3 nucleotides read TGTGCCAGCAGATCGGACAGGGGGCTCGAGCAGTACTTC. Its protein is CASRSDRGLEQYF.

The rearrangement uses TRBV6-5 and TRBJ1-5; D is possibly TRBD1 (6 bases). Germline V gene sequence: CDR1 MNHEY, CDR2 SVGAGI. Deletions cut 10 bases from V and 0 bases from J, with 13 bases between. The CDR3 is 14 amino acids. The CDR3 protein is CATCRDNSNQPQHF. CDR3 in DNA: TGTGCCACCTGCCGGGACAATAGCAATCAGCCCCAGCATTTT.